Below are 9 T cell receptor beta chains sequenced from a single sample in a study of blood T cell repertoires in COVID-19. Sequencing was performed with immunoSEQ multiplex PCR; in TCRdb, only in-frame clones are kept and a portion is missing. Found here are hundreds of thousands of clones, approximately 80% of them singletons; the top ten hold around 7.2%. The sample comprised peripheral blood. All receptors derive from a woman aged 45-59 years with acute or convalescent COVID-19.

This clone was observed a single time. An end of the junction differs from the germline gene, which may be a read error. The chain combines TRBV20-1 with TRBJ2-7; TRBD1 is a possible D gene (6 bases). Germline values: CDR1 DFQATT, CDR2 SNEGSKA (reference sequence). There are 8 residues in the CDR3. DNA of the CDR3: TGCAGTGCTAGACAGGGGATCTTC. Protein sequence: CSARQGIF.

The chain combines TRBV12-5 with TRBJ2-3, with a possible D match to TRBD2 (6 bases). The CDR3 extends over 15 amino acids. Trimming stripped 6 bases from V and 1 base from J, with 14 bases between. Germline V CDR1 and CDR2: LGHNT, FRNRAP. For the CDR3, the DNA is TGTGCTAGTGGGTGGGGGACTTCGCGCACAGATACGCAGTATTTT. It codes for CASGWGTSRTDTQYF.

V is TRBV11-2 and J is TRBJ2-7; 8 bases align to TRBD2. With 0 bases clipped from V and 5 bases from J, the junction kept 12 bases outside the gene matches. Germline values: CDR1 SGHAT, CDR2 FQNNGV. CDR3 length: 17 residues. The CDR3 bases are TGTGCCAGCAGCTTAGATCCCGCCCAGCGGGAGTACCACGAGCAGTACTTC. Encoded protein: CASSLDPAQREYHEQYF. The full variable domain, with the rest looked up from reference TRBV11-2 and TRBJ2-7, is EAGVAQSPRYKIIEKRQSVAFWCNPISGHATLYWYQQILGQGPKLLIQFQNNGVVDDSQLPKDRFSAERLKGVDSTLKIQPAKLEDSAVYLCASSLDPAQREYHEQYFGPGTRLTVT.

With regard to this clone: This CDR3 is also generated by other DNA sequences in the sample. CDR3 nucleotide sequence: TGTGCCAGCAGACAGGGGAACAGCAATCAGCCCCAGCATTTT. This gives the protein CASRQGNSNQPQHF. V is TRBV6-6 and J is TRBJ1-5; 7 nucleotides line up with TRBD1. J was trimmed by 1 base and V by 6 bases; bases with no gene match: 3. The CDR3 sequence is 14 residues long. Germline CDR1 MNHNY, CDR2 SVGAGI (reference sequence).

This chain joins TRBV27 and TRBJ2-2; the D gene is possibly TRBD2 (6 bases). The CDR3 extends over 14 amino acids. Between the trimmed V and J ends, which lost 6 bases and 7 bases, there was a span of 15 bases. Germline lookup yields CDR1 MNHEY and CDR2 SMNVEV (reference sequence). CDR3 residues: CASSRLAGRGELFF. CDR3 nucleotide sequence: TGTGCCAGCAGCCGCCTGGCGGGGCGCGGGGAGCTGTTTTTT.

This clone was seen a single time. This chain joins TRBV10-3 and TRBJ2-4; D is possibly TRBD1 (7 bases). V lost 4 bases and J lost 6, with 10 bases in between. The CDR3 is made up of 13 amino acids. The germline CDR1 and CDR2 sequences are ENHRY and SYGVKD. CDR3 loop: CAISGQGGNIQYF. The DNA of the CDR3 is TGTGCCATCAGTGGACAGGGAGGAAACATTCAGTACTTC.

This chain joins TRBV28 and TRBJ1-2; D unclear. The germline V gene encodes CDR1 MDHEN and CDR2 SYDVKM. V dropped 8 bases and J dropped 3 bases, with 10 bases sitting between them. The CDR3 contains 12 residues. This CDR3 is CASHRRYYGYTF. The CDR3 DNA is TGTGCCAGCCACCGGCGGTACTATGGCTACACCTTC.

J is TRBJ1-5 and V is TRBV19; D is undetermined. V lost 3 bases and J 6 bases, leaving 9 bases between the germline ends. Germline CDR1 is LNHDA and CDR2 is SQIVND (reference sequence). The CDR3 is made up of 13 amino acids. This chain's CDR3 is CASSMTDPQPQHF. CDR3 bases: TGTGCCAGTAGTATGACTGATCCTCAGCCCCAGCATTTT.

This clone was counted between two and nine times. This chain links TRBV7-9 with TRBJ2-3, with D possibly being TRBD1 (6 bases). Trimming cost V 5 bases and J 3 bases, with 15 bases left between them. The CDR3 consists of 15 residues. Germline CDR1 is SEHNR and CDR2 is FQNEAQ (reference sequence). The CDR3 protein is CASSPLGAGTDTQYF. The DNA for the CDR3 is TGTGCCAGCAGCCCCCTGGGGGCCGGAACAGATACGCAGTATTTT.